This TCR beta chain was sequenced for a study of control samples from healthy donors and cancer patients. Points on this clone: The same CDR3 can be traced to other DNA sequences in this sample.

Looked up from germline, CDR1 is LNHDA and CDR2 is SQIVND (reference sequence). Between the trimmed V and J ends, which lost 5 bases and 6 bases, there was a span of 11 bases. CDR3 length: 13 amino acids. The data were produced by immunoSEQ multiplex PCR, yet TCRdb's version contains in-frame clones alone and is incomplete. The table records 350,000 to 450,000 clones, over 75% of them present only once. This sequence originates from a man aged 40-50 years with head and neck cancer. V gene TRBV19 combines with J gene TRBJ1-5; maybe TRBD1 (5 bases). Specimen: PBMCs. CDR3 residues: CASSQGLGQPQHF. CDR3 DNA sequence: TGTGCCAGTAGTCAGGGCCTCGGTCAGCCCCAGCATTTT.